What follows describes a single T cell receptor beta chain. This clonotype was counted only a few times. What this receptor recognizes is not known. Base qualities were left out, and no much larger clone turns up one base away. The receptor library was made with PCR. The sequencer listed for this sample is Illumina HiSeq 1500. Starting from the raw public reads, TCRdb applied fastp trimming at Q25, assembled clones with MiXCR and retained in-frame beta chains. Rows merge per CDR3 protein into single entries with the most common DNA and genes. Across this sample there are about 11,000 distinct CDR3 sequences, with 52% seen only once. The top ten clonotypes cover roughly 20% of the sample. The sample originates from a study of tumor-infiltrating lymphocytes in oesophageal squamous cell carcinoma (dated by TCRdb to 2015 to 2016). The CDR3 covers 11 residues, taking in both the cysteine and the phenylalanine. The entry retains the CDR3 DNA only, 33 bases that are in frame from base 1. CDR1 and CDR2 are read off the germline V gene as SGHVS and FQNEAQ.

The TCR originated in a female donor with esophageal squamous cell carcinoma. The chain joins TRBV7-8 to TRBJ2-4, with no D gene named confidently. The J call may be faulty, since TRBJ2-7 better matches the DNA end. Material for sequencing was esophageal tumor tissue. For the CDR3, the sequence is CASSYSIEQYF. The nucleotide sequence is given as TGTGCCAGCAGTTACAGTATCGAGCAGTACTTC.